These 5 T cell receptor beta chains were sequenced from one sample in a study of blood T cell repertoires in COVID-19. Libraries were prepared by immunoSEQ multiplex PCR; TCRdb keeps only in-frame clonotypes and omits some of them. This table holds some 76,000 clones, 75% to 95% found once. The sample consisted of peripheral blood. The receptors originated from a woman under 30 with acute or convalescent COVID-19.

The J gene is TRBJ1-5, the V gene TRBV18, with a possible D match to TRBD1 (5 bases). V gave up 3 bases and J gave up 4 bases, with 19 bases separating them. CDR1 KGHSH and CDR2 LQKENI come from the germline V gene. The CDR3 loop spans 17 amino acids. The chain's CDR3 is CASSPDRLSGGNQPQHF. The CDR3 DNA reads TGTGCCAGCTCACCCGACCGACTTTCCGGGGGGAATCAGCCCCAGCATTTT.

V usage is TRBV7-6 and J usage is TRBJ2-5; 7 bases are a match to TRBD1. Looked up from germline, CDR1 is SGHVS and CDR2 is FNYEAQ. The J segment lost 5 bases and the V segment lost 6 bases, leaving 9 bases of the junction unmatched. This CDR3 has 14 amino acids. CDR3 sequence reads: CASSLSQGLETQYF. The DNA of the CDR3 is TGTGCCAGCAGTTTATCACAGGGGTTGGAGACCCAGTACTTC.

The chain couples TRBV5-1 to TRBJ1-6; D is possibly TRBD1 (5 bases). This CDR3 is 13 amino acids long. Trimming took off 4 bases at V and 8 bases at J, with 10 bases between the two ends. The germline V gene has CDR1 SGHRS and CDR2 YFSETQ. CDR3 nucleotides: TGCGCCAGCAGCAGGGACTTCGATTCACCCCTCCACTTT. Protein product: CASSRDFDSPLHF. The full variable domain, its missing parts supplied by reference TRBV5-1 and TRBJ1-6, is KAGVTQTPRYLIKTRGQQVTLSCSPISGHRSVSWYQQTPGQGLQFLFEYFSETQRNKGNFPGRFSGRQFSNSRSEMNVSTLELGDSALYLCASSRDFDSPLHFGNGTRLTVT.

This chain connects TRBV5-1 to TRBJ1-1, with 8 positions matching TRBD1. V lost 5 bases and J lost 5; bases outside the gene matches: 8. Germline lookup yields CDR1 SGHRS and CDR2 YFSETQ. The CDR3 extends over 14 amino acids. CDR3 sequence reads: CASRTDRGRTEAFF. In DNA, the CDR3 is TGCGCCAGCAGAACTGACAGGGGAAGGACTGAAGCTTTCTTT. Full variable domain (rest looked up from reference TRBV5-1 and TRBJ1-1): KAGVTQTPRYLIKTRGQQVTLSCSPISGHRSVSWYQQTPGQGLQFLFEYFSETQRNKGNFPGRFSGRQFSNSRSEMNVSTLELGDSALYLCASRTDRGRTEAFFGQGTRLTVV.

V and J are TRBV10-3 and TRBJ1-1, with TRBD1 matching over 8 bases. This CDR3 comprises 15 residues. V trimming: 2 bases; J trimming: 2 bases; junction bases outside the gene matches: 4. Germline V gene lookup returns CDR1 ENHRY and CDR2 SYGVKD. The chain's CDR3 is CAISEHAGGNTEAFF. In nucleotides, the CDR3 is TGTGCCATCAGTGAGCACGCAGGGGGCAACACTGAAGCTTTCTTT.